This T cell receptor beta chain was found in a study of blood T cell repertoires in COVID-19. On the study more broadly: The origin of the acute and convalescent COVID-19 samples was the United States, Italy and Spain. PBMCs, B-cell-depleted T cells, or T cells provided the cDNA or gDNA that made up the material.

In the study's own analysis: By means of reference gene primer amplification, nucleated cell counts were estimated. Using immunoSEQ multiplex PCR, the repertoire was profiled, and TCRdb retains in-frame clones only, with some absent. V and J calls and clone size are those listed in that table; D and trimming were worked out from the DNA. The repertoire holds roughly 150,000 clones, with approximately 82% as singletons. Trimming removed 2 bases at V and 8 bases at J, with 12 bases between. In germline, CDR1 is SQVTM, CDR2 ANQGSEA. CDR3 length equals 12 residues. This TCR was sampled from a woman aged 70 to 79 who had recovered from COVID-19. V gene TRBV29-1 combines with J gene TRBJ1-2, with D hard to call. The sequenced sample consisted of peripheral blood. Here the CDR3 reads CSVESPRRGYTF. The DNA for the CDR3 is TGCAGCGTTGAAAGTCCTCGGAGGGGCTACACCTTC.